The sequence of this TCR beta chain was determined in a study of T cell repertoires in cytomegalovirus infection. Trimming took off 4 bases at V and 0 bases at J, with 7 bases between the two ends. Germline assignment: CDR1 LNHDA and CDR2 SQIVND (reference sequence). This CDR3 contains 13 residues. Via MiXCR, TCRdb re-called the reads, giving one row per CDR3 protein. This sample has approximately 700,000 distinct CDR3 sequences; roughly 35% occur once, and the top ten carry 2.5% to 3%. The sample comprised PBMCs. This receptor was identified in a human donor in good health (CMV status not recorded). Some clones in this sample may be carry-over from other donors' samples. The gene calls are TRBV19 and TRBJ2-7; D is unclear. CDR3 in amino acids: CASSTQLSYEQYF. The CDR3 region has the DNA TGTGCCAGTAGTACGCAGCTCTCCTACGAGCAGTACTTC.